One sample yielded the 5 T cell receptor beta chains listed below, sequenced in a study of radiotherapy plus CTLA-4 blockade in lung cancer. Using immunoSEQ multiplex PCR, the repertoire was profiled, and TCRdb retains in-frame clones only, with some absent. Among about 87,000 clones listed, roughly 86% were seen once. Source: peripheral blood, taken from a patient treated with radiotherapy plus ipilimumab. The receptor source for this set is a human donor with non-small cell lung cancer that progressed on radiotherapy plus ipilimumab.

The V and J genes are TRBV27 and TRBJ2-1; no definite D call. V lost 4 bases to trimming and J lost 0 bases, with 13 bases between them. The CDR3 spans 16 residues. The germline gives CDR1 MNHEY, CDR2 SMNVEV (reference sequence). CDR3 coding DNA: TGTGCCAGCAGTTGGGCTCCCTCAAGCTCCTACAATGAGCAGTTCTTC. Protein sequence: CASSWAPSSSYNEQFF.

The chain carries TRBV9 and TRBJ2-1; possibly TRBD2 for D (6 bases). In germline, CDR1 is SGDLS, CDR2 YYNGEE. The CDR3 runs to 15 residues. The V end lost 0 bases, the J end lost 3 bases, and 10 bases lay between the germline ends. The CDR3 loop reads CASSVAGDFYNEQFF. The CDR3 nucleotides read TGTGCCAGCAGCGTAGCGGGGGACTTCTACAATGAGCAGTTCTTC. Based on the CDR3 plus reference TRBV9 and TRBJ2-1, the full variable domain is DSGVTQTPKHLITATGQRVTLRCSPRSGDLSVYWYQQSLDQGLQFLIQYYNGEERAKGNILERFSAQQFPDLHSELNLSSLELGDSALYFCASSVAGDFYNEQFFGPGTRLTVL.

The DNA of the CDR3 is TGTGCCAGCAGCCACGAGGTCCCCCCAACCCAGTACTTC. As protein: CASSHEVPPTQYF. The gene calls are TRBV7-2 and TRBJ2-5, with D unclear. The CDR3 has 13 amino acids. Deletions cut 5 bases from V and 8 bases from J, with 15 bases between. Looked up from germline, CDR1 is SGHTA and CDR2 is FQGNSA. Filled out from reference TRBV7-2 and TRBJ2-5, the complete variable domain reads GAGVSQSPSNKVTEKGKDVELRCDPISGHTALYWYRQSLGQGLEFLIYFQGNSAPDKSGLPSDRFSAERTGGSVSTLTIQRTQQEDSAVYLCASSHEVPPTQYFGPGTRLLVL.

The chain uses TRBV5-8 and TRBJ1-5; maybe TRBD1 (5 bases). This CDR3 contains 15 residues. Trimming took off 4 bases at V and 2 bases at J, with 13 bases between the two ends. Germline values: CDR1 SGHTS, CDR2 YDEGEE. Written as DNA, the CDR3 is TGTGCCAGCAGCATCCTTGGGGCAGGCAATCAGCCCCAGCATTTT. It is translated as CASSILGAGNQPQHF. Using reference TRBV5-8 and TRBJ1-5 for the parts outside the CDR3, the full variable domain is EAGVTQSPTHLIKTRGQQATLRCSPISGHTSVYWYQQALGLGLQFLLWYDEGEERNRGNFPPRFSGRQFPNYSSELNVNALELEDSALYLCASSILGAGNQPQHFGDGTRLSIL.

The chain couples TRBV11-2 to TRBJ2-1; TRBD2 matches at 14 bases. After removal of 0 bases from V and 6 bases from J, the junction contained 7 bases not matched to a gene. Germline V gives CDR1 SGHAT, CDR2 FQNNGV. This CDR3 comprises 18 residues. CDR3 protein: CASSLDLGLAGAGNEQFF. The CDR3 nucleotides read TGTGCCAGCAGCTTAGATCTGGGACTAGCGGGAGCGGGCAATGAGCAGTTCTTC.